A single sample gave rise to the 15 T cell receptor beta chains below, sequenced in a study of blood T cell repertoires in COVID-19. Clones were read by immunoSEQ multiplex PCR, and TCRdb kept only the in-frame ones, dropping some. The sample lists more than 95,000 clones; nearly 90% were seen once. Sequencing was performed on peripheral blood. The receptor set was obtained from a man in his fifties in a cohort sampled during active COVID-19.

This clone showed up just a few times. This sequence joins TRBV14 and TRBJ2-7, with D possibly being TRBD2 (5 bases). The germline gives CDR1 SGHDN, CDR2 FVKESK. V lost 1 base and J lost 7, with 11 bases in between. The CDR3 contains 13 residues. Here the CDR3 reads CASSQGEYSEQYF. For the CDR3, the DNA is TGTGCCAGCAGCCAAGGGGAGTATTCGGAGCAGTACTTC.

This sequence joins TRBV27 and TRBJ1-1, with 7 bases identical to TRBD1. Germline assignment: CDR1 MNHEY and CDR2 SMNVEV (reference sequence). This CDR3 is 18 amino acids long. Germline trimming cut 3 bases from V and 1 base from J; bases unmatched to any gene: 14. The CDR3 DNA follows: TGTGCCAGCAGTTTCGGGGCTCTGGCAGGGGGATGGAACACTGAAGCTTTCTTT. This encodes CASSFGALAGGWNTEAFF.

CDR3 coding DNA: TGTGCCAGCAGTTCCCCCAGGGCCGGGGGTGAAAAACTGTTTTTT. Protein sequence: CASSSPRAGGEKLFF. This sequence joins TRBV6-6 and TRBJ1-4; tentatively, D is TRBD1 (5 bases). Germline V gives CDR1 MNHNY, CDR2 SVGAGI (reference sequence). This CDR3 is built from 15 residues. V was trimmed by 4 bases and J by 7 bases, leaving 16 bases between them.

The rearrangement joins TRBV9 to TRBJ1-5; D unresolved. CDR1 and CDR2 (germline): SGDLS, YYNGEE. Trimming removed 5 bases from V and 1 base from J, with 10 bases in between. The CDR3 consists of 14 residues. The CDR3 spells CASSNLNSNQPQHF. The CDR3 DNA follows: TGTGCCAGCAGTAACTTAAACAGCAATCAGCCCCAGCATTTT. The entire variable domain, with the rest obtained from reference TRBV9 and TRBJ1-5, is as follows: DSGVTQTPKHLITATGQRVTLRCSPRSGDLSVYWYQQSLDQGLQFLIQYYNGEERAKGNILERFSAQQFPDLHSELNLSSLELGDSALYFCASSNLNSNQPQHFGDGTRLSIL.

The chain is built from TRBV4-3 and TRBJ1-2, with 7 positions matching TRBD1. The CDR3 runs to 14 residues. The V gene's germline CDR1 is LGHNA and CDR2 YSLEER. Trimming cost V 4 bases and J 2 bases; bases outside gene matches: 4. Here the CDR3 reads CASSRAGGNYGYTF. CDR3 DNA: TGCGCCAGCAGCCGCGCAGGGGGGAACTATGGCTACACCTTC.

The chain combines TRBV5-1 with TRBJ1-6, with TRBD1 as a possible D gene (6 bases). The germline CDR1 and CDR2 sequences are SGHRS and YFSETQ. V shed 4 bases and J shed 10 bases, with 18 bases lying between them. The CDR3 extends over 15 amino acids. The CDR3 DNA reads TGCGCCAGCAGCGTTCAGGCAGGGGTGAGGTCACCCCTCCACTTT. Translating it yields CASSVQAGVRSPLHF.

The chain links TRBV19 to TRBJ2-2; D perhaps matches TRBD2 (7 bases). The germline V gene encodes CDR1 LNHDA and CDR2 SQIVND (reference sequence). The CDR3 spans 15 residues. V dropped 3 bases and J dropped 2 bases, with 10 bases sitting between them. CDR3 protein: CASSMGGGNTGELFF. The CDR3 nucleotides read TGTGCCAGTAGTATGGGCGGGGGCAACACCGGGGAGCTGTTTTTT.

This chain links TRBV28 with TRBJ2-3; 11 positions match TRBD2. The CDR3 runs 19 residues. CDR1 is MDHEN, CDR2 SYDVKM, per germline. V trimming: 5 bases; J trimming: 4 bases; junction bases outside the gene matches: 17. CDR3 bases: TGTGCCAGCAGTCCAATTCAACTGGGACTAGCGGTAGTGGCAGATACGCAGTATTTT. It specifies CASSPIQLGLAVVADTQYF.

V and J are TRBV5-1 and TRBJ2-1, with 9 nucleotides matching TRBD1. In germline, CDR1 is SGHRS, CDR2 YFSETQ. The CDR3 runs to 13 residues. V shed 4 bases and J 7 bases; nucleotides not matched to a gene: 3. This CDR3 reads CASSGQGKNEQFF. In nucleotides, the CDR3 is TGCGCCAGCAGCGGACAGGGGAAGAATGAGCAGTTCTTC.

This chain connects TRBV7-3 to TRBJ1-5; D uncertain. Germline values: CDR1 SGHTA, CDR2 FQGTGA. The V end was cut by 6 bases, the J end by 3 bases, with 21 bases between. CDR3 length: 17 residues. This CDR3 is CASSTPKGSLSNQPQHF. CDR3 bases: TGTGCCAGCAGTACCCCAAAAGGGAGCCTTTCCAATCAGCCCCAGCATTTT.

J is TRBJ1-4 and V is TRBV5-1, with 7 bases aligning to TRBD1. This CDR3 comprises 14 residues. With V trimmed by 4 bases and J by 4 bases, 4 bases remained unmatched. Germline V gene data show CDR1 as SGHRS and CDR2 as YFSETQ. CDR3 DNA sequence: TGCGCCAGCAGCGCCGGGACAGTTAATGAAAAACTGTTTTTT. Encoded protein: CASSAGTVNEKLFF.

CDR3 bases: TGTGCCAGCAGCGTAGGGGCCGGATCTAGCACAGATACGCAGTATTTT. Residues: CASSVGAGSSTDTQYF. This rearrangement joins TRBV9 to TRBJ2-3, with unresolved D. Germline V gene data show CDR1 as SGDLS and CDR2 as YYNGEE. The V end was cut by 0 bases, the J end by 0 bases, with 11 bases between. This CDR3 has 16 residues.

The V call is TRBV28, the J call TRBJ2-5; D not certain. The V end was cut by 5 bases, the J end by 2 bases, with 18 bases between. This CDR3 region has 16 residues. In germline, CDR1 is MDHEN, CDR2 SYDVKM. The CDR3 nucleotides read TGTGCCAGCAGTCCTTCTGGAACCAGGCAACAAGAGACCCAGTACTTC. This encodes CASSPSGTRQQETQYF.

The chain recombines TRBV2 with TRBJ1-4; 10 bases are shared with TRBD1. The CDR3 is made up of 13 amino acids. Trimming at V came to 3 bases and at J to 11 bases, leaving 3 bases not matched to a gene. Germline V gene lookup returns CDR1 SNHLY and CDR2 FYNNEI. The CDR3 here is CASSEGQGYKLFF. Here the CDR3 DNA reads TGTGCCAGCAGTGAGGGACAGGGGTATAAACTGTTTTTT.

The rearrangement links TRBV24-1 to TRBJ2-2; D not resolved. Germline lookup yields CDR1 KGHDR and CDR2 SFDVKD. The CDR3 spans 18 residues. The germline V and J ends were trimmed by 7 bases and 0 bases, with 20 bases remaining between them. CDR3 amino acids: CATSEPPHIGANTGELFF. DNA for the CDR3: TGTGCCACCAGCGAACCTCCCCATATAGGAGCGAACACCGGGGAGCTGTTTTTT.